One and the same sample provided the 16 T cell receptor beta chains below, sequenced in a study of blood T cell repertoires in COVID-19. Sequencing was performed with immunoSEQ multiplex PCR; in TCRdb, only in-frame clones are kept and a portion is missing. The repertoire has 200,000 to 300,000 clones, roughly 86% of them found once; the top ten carry 2% to 2.5%. Specimen: peripheral blood. The source is a woman aged 50 to 65 with acute or convalescent COVID-19.

V and J are TRBV18 and TRBJ2-1, with 7 nucleotides matching TRBD1. Germline CDR1 KGHSH, CDR2 LQKENI. V shed 4 bases, J shed 8 bases, and the junction held 5 bases outside the gene matches. This CDR3 has 13 residues. The CDR3 DNA sequence: TGTGCCAGCTCACGGGGGACAGTCCATGAGCAGTTCTTC. Its translation: CASSRGTVHEQFF.

This chain connects TRBV12-3 or TRBV12-4 to TRBJ2-1; no clear D. This CDR3 is built from 13 residues. V lost 5 bases, J lost 3 bases, and 8 bases lay in between. The DNA for the CDR3 is TGTGCCAGCAGTCCAAAAATCTACAATGAGCAGTTCTTC. It codes for CASSPKIYNEQFF.

Remarks on this clone: The same CDR3 arises from other DNA sequences in this sample as well. This sequence joins TRBV24-1 and TRBJ2-1, with TRBD2 matching 9 bases. Germline CDR1 reads KGHDR; CDR2 reads SFDVKD. J lost 4 bases, V lost 3 bases, and 6 bases had no gene match. This CDR3 region has 16 residues. CDR3 in amino acids: CATSDPGTSSYNEQFF. In DNA form, the CDR3 reads TGTGCCACCAGTGATCCTGGGACTAGCAGTTACAATGAGCAGTTCTTC.

The chain couples TRBV24-1 to TRBJ2-3; TRBD2 agrees at 10 bases. Germline-derived CDR1 and CDR2 are KGHDR and SFDVKD. The CDR3 has 14 amino acids. The ends lost 8 bases at V and 2 bases at J; junction bases unmatched: 3. The CDR3 loop is CATKSGRATDTQYF. DNA of the CDR3: TGTGCCACCAAGAGCGGGAGGGCCACAGATACGCAGTATTTT.

There are a few counts of this clone. The chain combines TRBV18 with TRBJ2-4; 7 nucleotides match TRBD2. Germline trimming cut 1 base from V and 2 bases from J; bases unmatched to any gene: 5. The V gene's germline CDR1 is KGHSH and CDR2 LQKENI. The CDR3 extends over 16 amino acids. The CDR3 is CASSPREGLTKNIQYF. The CDR3 DNA follows: TGTGCCAGCTCACCACGGGAGGGATTGACCAAAAACATTCAGTACTTC.

The rearrangement links TRBV28 to TRBJ2-1; D perhaps matches TRBD1 (7 bases). Germline CDR1 reads MDHEN; CDR2 reads SYDVKM. The CDR3 has 14 residues. V lost 3 bases to trimming and J lost 4 bases, with 10 bases between them. DNA of the CDR3: TGTGCCAGCAGTTTGACAGGGAGGTACAATGAGCAGTTCTTC. Its protein is CASSLTGRYNEQFF.

The chain joins TRBV13 to TRBJ2-5; TRBD1 agrees at 7 bases. In germline, CDR1 is PRHDT, CDR2 FYEKMQ (reference sequence). This CDR3 comprises 14 residues. The trim removed 1 base at V and 2 bases at J, leaving 1 base unmatched. CDR3 protein: CASSLVTGQETQYF. CDR3 coding DNA: TGTGCCAGCAGCTTAGTGACAGGGCAAGAGACCCAGTACTTC.

The V call is TRBV10-3, the J call TRBJ2-3; D is possibly TRBD1 (6 bases). V was clipped by 6 bases and J by 0 bases, with 13 bases between them. This CDR3 has 15 amino acids. The germline gives CDR1 ENHRY, CDR2 SYGVKD. The CDR3 DNA reads TGTGCCATCAGGTGGGACATCTCTAGCACAGATACGCAGTATTTT. It encodes CAIRWDISSTDTQYF.

The V gene is TRBV4-3, the J gene TRBJ2-5; a weak D match, TRBD1 (8 bases). The V gene's germline CDR1 is LGHNA and CDR2 YSLEER. The CDR3 is 15 residues long. Trimming took off 3 bases at V and 5 bases at J, with 16 bases between the two ends. The DNA of the CDR3 is TGCGCCAGCAGCCAGTACGACAGGGGAGGGGAGACCCAGTACTTC. This gives the protein CASSQYDRGGETQYF.

The table lists this clone with a few counts. The chain joins TRBV10-3 to TRBJ1-2, with D possibly being TRBD1 (6 bases). Looked up from germline, CDR1 is ENHRY and CDR2 is SYGVKD. The CDR3 covers 16 residues. Deletions cut 5 bases from V and 1 base from J, with 17 bases between. The CDR3 is CAISKDSLLGNYGYTF. CDR3 in DNA: TGTGCCATCAGTAAGGACAGCCTCTTGGGTAACTATGGCTACACCTTC.

J is TRBJ1-6 and V is TRBV10-3; 8 bases match TRBD1. The CDR3 contains 17 residues. The ends lost 2 bases at V and 9 bases at J; junction bases unmatched: 12. Germline CDR1 ENHRY, CDR2 SYGVKD. CDR3 coding DNA: TGTGCCATCAGTGAGAGCCGACGTCAGGGGGCGGGTTCACCCCTCCACTTT. Its translation is CAISESRRQGAGSPLHF.

The table lists this clone with a count of one. The chain combines TRBV27 with TRBJ2-1; 13 bases fit TRBD2. V shed 8 bases, J shed 5 bases, and the junction held 9 bases outside the gene matches. Germline CDR1 reads MNHEY; CDR2 reads SMNVEV (reference sequence). The CDR3 runs to 16 residues. CDR3 protein: CASGATSGRLNNEQFF. The CDR3 nucleotides read TGTGCCAGCGGGGCGACTAGCGGGAGGCTGAACAATGAGCAGTTCTTC.

The chain has TRBV6-5 and TRBJ2-1; the match to TRBD2 covers 9 bases. Germline CDR1 is MNHEY and CDR2 is SVGAGI. Unmatched junction bases numbered 10, after V lost 9 bases and J lost 7 bases. The CDR3 length is 14 residues. The CDR3 here is CASRLAGSSNEQFF. CDR3 DNA sequence: TGTGCCAGTCGTCTAGCGGGATCTTCGAATGAGCAGTTCTTC.

This clone was observed a handful of times. V is TRBV19 and J is TRBJ1-5; 12 positions match TRBD1. The CDR3 has 16 amino acids. Trimming removed 2 bases from V and 6 bases from J; junction bases left unmatched: 5. From germline, CDR1 is LNHDA and CDR2 SQIVND (reference sequence). The CDR3 sequence is CASSIIGTGGLQPQHF. DNA of the CDR3: TGTGCCAGTAGTATAATAGGGACAGGGGGCCTTCAGCCCCAGCATTTT.

CDR3 protein: CASSPQTGGYNEQFF. CDR3 DNA: TGTGCCAGCAGCCCCCAGACGGGGGGATACAATGAGCAGTTCTTC. V is TRBV6-5 and J is TRBJ2-1; the match to TRBD2 covers 7 bases. Germline V gives CDR1 MNHEY, CDR2 SVGAGI. The CDR3 runs 15 residues. V trimming: 6 bases; J trimming: 4 bases; junction bases outside the gene matches: 9.

The genes are TRBV2 and TRBJ2-3, with D unclear. Germline CDR1 is SNHLY and CDR2 is FYNNEI. The CDR3 has 14 residues. Deletions cut 2 bases from V and 3 bases from J, with 9 bases between. CDR3 in DNA: TGTGCCAGCAGTGAAAGTCTACGGACAGATACGCAGTATTTT. This translates into CASSESLRTDTQYF.